This T cell receptor (beta chain) was profiled in a study of T cell repertoires in cytomegalovirus infection. Study results and limitations: Dominating the ex vivo response were HLA-C-restricted CMV-specific TCR beta clonotypes. Adding up the frequency of public TCR beta families identified people who carried CMV plus the relevant HLA.

TCRdb itself ran the reads through MiXCR, one entry per CDR3 protein. The table has 450,000 to 550,000 distinct CDR3 sequences, 16% seen once; the top ten hold roughly 25%. Deletions cut 9 bases from V and 7 bases from J, with 15 bases between. Per germline, CDR1 SNHLY and CDR2 FYNNEI. CDR3 length: 12 residues. This clonotype was recorded a few times. What it recognizes is unknown. Sequences were obtained from CD8+ T cells from PBMCs. The clonotype originates from a human donor in good health (CMV status not recorded). Some clones in this sample may be carry-over from other donors' samples. V usage is TRBV2 and J usage is TRBJ1-2; D is unclear. CDR3 nucleotide sequence: TGTGCCAGGTCAGGAGGCTTCAGTGGCTACACCTTC. Its protein is CARSGGFSGYTF. The full variable domain, with the rest looked up from reference TRBV2 and TRBJ1-2, is EPEVTQTPSHQVTQMGQEVILRCVPISNHLYFYWYRQILGQKVEFLVSFYNNEISEKSEIFDDQFSVERPDGSNFTLKIRSTKLEDSAMYFCARSGGFSGYTFGSGTRLTVV.